Listed below are T cell receptor beta chains from one sample, sequenced in a study of T cells after yellow fever vaccination. TCRdb ran MiXCR on the 5' RACE reads and lists one entry per CDR3 protein. The sample includes a few hundred thousand distinct CDR3 sequences, roughly 3.7% of them seen just once. This specimen was PBMCs, taken 15 days after the yellow fever booster vaccination. The receptors originated from a man between 18 and 29 years old who received the YFV17D yellow fever vaccine. Each CDR3 is given with its conserved first and last residue. Fields, in order: V gene, clone size, J gene, D gene, CDR3 protein, CDR3 DNA. D genes are given only for firm matches. For some rows the clone size is stated as once, few or many, or as a class when expanded; others skip it.

TRBV5-1,many,TRBJ2-1,-,CASSLGVGNEQFF,TGCGCCAGCAGCTTGGGGGTCGGCAATGAGCAGTTCTTC
TRBV7-9,many,TRBJ2-1,-,CASSGTSSYNEQFF,TGTGCCAGCAGTGGGACTTCATCCTACAATGAGCAGTTCTTC
TRBV5-6,many,TRBJ2-5,-,CASSGAVGGRETQYF,TGTGCCAGCAGCGGGGCGGTAGGGGGGCGAGAGACCCAGTACTTC
TRBV20-1,many,TRBJ2-3,-,CSAPPHPSTDTQYF,TGCAGTGCCCCGCCTCACCCTAGCACAGATACGCAGTATTTT
TRBV6-6,many,TRBJ2-7,-,CASRTAVSYEQYF,TGTGCCAGCCGCACGGCGGTGTCTTACGAGCAGTACTTC
TRBV12-3/TRBV12-4,many,TRBJ2-1,TRBD1,CASTEQGANYNEQFF,TGTGCCAGCACCGAACAGGGGGCAAACTACAATGAGCAGTTCTTC
TRBV20-1,many,TRBJ1-6,TRBD1,CSARDRGTGDSPLHF,TGCAGTGCTAGGGATCGGGGGACAGGTGATTCACCCCTCCACTTT
TRBV20-1,many,TRBJ2-3,TRBD2,CSAQQSGGDQDTQYF,TGCAGTGCCCAACAAAGCGGGGGCGACCAGGATACGCAGTATTTT
TRBV7-2,-,TRBJ2-1,-,CASSISRGTYNEQFF,TGTGCCAGCAGCATTTCGCGGGGAACCTACAATGAGCAGTTCTTC
TRBV7-2,many,TRBJ2-5,TRBD2,CASSFYGAGVQETQYF,TGTGCCAGCAGCTTCTACGGAGCGGGGGTACAAGAGACCCAGTACTTC
TRBV6-1,many,TRBJ2-7,-,CASSEILGDGSYEQYF,TGTGCCAGCAGTGAAATACTCGGGGACGGATCCTACGAGCAGTACTTC
TRBV7-9,many,TRBJ1-1,TRBD1,CASSHDRVTEAFF,TGTGCCAGCAGTCATGACAGGGTAACTGAAGCTTTCTTT
TRBV4-3,many,TRBJ1-6,-,CASSQASSSYNSPLHF,TGCGCCAGCAGCCAAGCGTCGAGCTCCTATAATTCACCCCTCCACTTT
TRBV6-5,many,TRBJ1-1,-,CASSYSEGGGTEAFF,TGTGCCAGCAGTTACTCTGAGGGCGGCGGGACTGAAGCTTTCTTT
TRBV7-2,many,TRBJ1-5,-,CASSPRRGGKNQPQHF,TGTGCCAGCAGCCCCCGGAGGGGGGGTAAGAATCAGCCCCAGCATTTT
TRBV19,many,TRBJ2-7,TRBD1,CASSPAGQGLPYEQYF,TGTGCCAGTAGTCCCGCGGGACAGGGTCTACCCTACGAGCAGTACTTC
TRBV5-5,many,TRBJ2-2,TRBD1,CASSWWTGETGELFF,TGTGCCAGCAGCTGGTGGACAGGGGAAACCGGGGAGCTGTTTTTT
TRBV7-2,many,TRBJ2-2,TRBD2,CASSLLRLAGPTGELFF,TGTGCCAGCAGCCTACTGCGACTAGCGGGGCCCACCGGGGAGCTGTTTTTT
TRBV21-1,many,TRBJ2-5,-,CASSKPCKGTVIQETQYF,TGTGCCAGCAGCAAACCCTGTAAAGGGACAGTGATCCAAGAGACCCAGTACTTC
TRBV4-3,-,TRBJ1-2,-,CASSQGASGYTF,TGCGCCAGCAGCCAAGGGGCCTCCGGCTACACCTTC
TRBV6-2/TRBV6-3,many,TRBJ2-1,-,CASTGGGHGQFF,TGTGCCAGCACAGGGGGGGGCCATGGGCAGTTCTTC
TRBV7-8,many,TRBJ2-5,TRBD1,CASSLAPAGGWETQYF,TGTGCCAGCAGCTTAGCGCCGGCAGGGGGCTGGGAGACCCAGTACTTC
TRBV5-1,many,TRBJ2-1,TRBD1,CASSLGPGQGYNEQFF,TGCGCCAGCAGCCTGGGCCCGGGACAGGGCTACAATGAGCAGTTCTTC
TRBV5-1,-,TRBJ2-1,TRBD2,CASRQSGGPYNEQFF,TGCGCCAGCAGACAGAGCGGGGGACCTTACAATGAGCAGTTCTTC
TRBV5-4,many,TRBJ2-5,-,CASSFTGGEETQYF,TGTGCCAGCAGCTTTACGGGGGGCGAAGAGACCCAGTACTTC
TRBV28,many,TRBJ2-7,-,CASQGYEQYF,TGTGCCAGCCAGGGATACGAGCAGTACTTC
TRBV4-3,many,TRBJ1-5,-,CASSQDTGFLNQPQHF,TGCGCCAGCAGCCAAGATACGGGTTTTTTAAATCAGCCCCAGCATTTT
TRBV20-1,many,TRBJ2-3,-,CSARDYPGDGTDTQYF,TGCAGTGCTAGAGATTACCCCGGGGATGGAACAGATACGCAGTATTTT
TRBV5-1,many,TRBJ2-3,TRBD2,CASSPSGGAGTDTQYF,TGCGCCAGCAGCCCTAGCGGGGGGGCCGGCACAGATACGCAGTATTTT
TRBV7-2,many,TRBJ2-5,-,CASSLGGGAHETQYF,TGTGCCAGCAGCTTAGGTGGGGGGGCTCATGAGACCCAGTACTTC
TRBV6-5,many,TRBJ2-3,-,CASSPTPPGGHRDTQYF,TGTGCCAGCAGTCCGACTCCCCCGGGGGGCCATCGAGATACGCAGTATTTT
TRBV28,many,TRBJ1-4,TRBD1,CASRKGGVDEKLFF,TGTGCCAGCCGAAAAGGGGGCGTCGATGAAAAACTGTTTTTT
TRBV19,many,TRBJ2-1,TRBD2,CASRARLAGGQTEQFF,TGTGCCAGTAGAGCCCGACTAGCGGGGGGGCAGACTGAGCAGTTCTTC
TRBV5-1,many,TRBJ1-4,-,CATSKGGIDEKLFF,TGCGCCACCTCAAAGGGGGGGATTGATGAAAAACTGTTTTTT
TRBV12-3/TRBV12-4,many,TRBJ2-2,TRBD1,CASRMTGSGELFF,TGTGCCAGCAGGATGACAGGGTCCGGGGAGCTGTTTTTT
TRBV6-1,many,TRBJ1-3,-,CASRIYSGNTIYF,TGTGCCAGCAGAATTTACTCTGGAAACACCATATATTTT
TRBV5-8,many,TRBJ2-3,-,CASSTGTRTDTQYF,TGTGCCAGCAGCACCGGGACACGCACAGATACGCAGTATTTT
TRBV21-1,many,TRBJ2-7,-,CASSKDRSSYEQYF,TGTGCCAGCAGCAAAGACAGGAGCTCCTACGAGCAGTACTTC
TRBV6-2/TRBV6-3,many,TRBJ1-5,TRBD1,CASSFTGGAGQPQHF,TGTGCCAGCAGTTTCACAGGGGGCGCGGGTCAGCCCCAGCATTTT
TRBV7-9,many,TRBJ2-5,-,CASSLAVLETQYF,TGTGCCAGCAGCTTAGCTGTACTGGAGACCCAGTACTTC
TRBV7-9,many,TRBJ1-4,-,CASSYQTGVELFF,TGTGCCAGCAGCTATCAAACGGGAGTAGAACTGTTTTTT
TRBV5-1,many,TRBJ1-1,-,CASSLEGIGNTEAFF,TGCGCCAGCAGCTTGGAGGGGATTGGGAACACTGAAGCTTTCTTT
TRBV20-1,many,TRBJ2-4,-,CSATRTNENIQYF,TGCAGTGCTACCCGGACTAACGAAAACATTCAGTACTTC
TRBV5-1,many,TRBJ1-4,TRBD1,CASTLDRGQGKLFF,TGCGCCAGCACCTTGGACAGGGGTCAAGGAAAACTGTTTTTT